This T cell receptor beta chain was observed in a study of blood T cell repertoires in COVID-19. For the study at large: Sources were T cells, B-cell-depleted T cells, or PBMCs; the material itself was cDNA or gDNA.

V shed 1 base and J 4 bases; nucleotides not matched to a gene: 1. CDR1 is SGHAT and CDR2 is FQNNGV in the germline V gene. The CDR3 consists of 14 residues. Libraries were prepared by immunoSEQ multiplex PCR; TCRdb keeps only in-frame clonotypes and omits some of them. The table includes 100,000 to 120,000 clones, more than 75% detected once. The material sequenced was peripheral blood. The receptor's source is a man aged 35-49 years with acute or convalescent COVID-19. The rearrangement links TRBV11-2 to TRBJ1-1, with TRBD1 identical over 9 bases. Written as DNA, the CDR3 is TGTGCCAGCAGCTTAGGGACAGGGGCCACTGAAGCTTTCTTT. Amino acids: CASSLGTGATEAFF.